The 30 T cell receptor beta chains below come from one sample, sequenced in a study of blood T cell repertoires in COVID-19. Generated by immunoSEQ multiplex PCR, the TCRdb table keeps only in-frame clones and is missing some. This sample has more than 300,000 clones, with under 95% found just once. Sequencing used peripheral blood. All receptors derive from a woman aged 18-29 years who had recovered from COVID-19.

J is TRBJ1-1 and V is TRBV12-3 or TRBV12-4; D gene unclear. V was clipped by 3 bases and J by 4 bases, with 6 bases between them. The CDR3 has 12 amino acids. DNA of the CDR3: TGTGCCAGCAGTTTGGTCGGCACTGAAGCTTTCTTT. As protein: CASSLVGTEAFF.

The chain combines TRBV9 with TRBJ2-3, with TRBD2 identical over 8 bases. Unmatched junction bases numbered 5, after V lost 2 bases and J lost 3 bases. Germline V gene lookup returns CDR1 SGDLS and CDR2 YYNGEE. CDR3 size: 15 residues. The CDR3 nucleotides are TGTGCCAGCAGCGTCAGCGGGAGACGAACAGATACGCAGTATTTT. This encodes CASSVSGRRTDTQYF.

V gene TRBV24-1 combines with J gene TRBJ1-4, with a tentative D call TRBD1 (5 bases). Germline V CDR1 and CDR2: KGHDR, SFDVKD. V was clipped by 2 bases and J by 8 bases, with 14 bases between them. The CDR3 contains 15 residues. The CDR3 DNA reads as TGTGCCACCAGTGATTCCGACAGCGGGTTCGAAAAACTGTTTTTT. This gives the protein CATSDSDSGFEKLFF.

This clone occurred once. V usage is TRBV19 and J usage is TRBJ2-3; 8 nucleotides align to TRBD2. The CDR3 has 13 amino acids. The junction had 0 bases not matched to a gene; V was cut back by 3 bases and J by 4 bases. The germline CDR1 and CDR2 sequences are LNHDA and SQIVND (reference sequence). CDR3 bases: TGTGCCAGTAGTATTAGCGGGGCAGATACGCAGTATTTT. Protein: CASSISGADTQYF.

The rearrangement joins TRBV10-2 to TRBJ2-1, with D possibly being TRBD1 (6 bases). The CDR3 covers 13 residues. The V end was cut by 4 bases, the J end by 6 bases, with 10 bases between. Germline V gene sequence: CDR1 WSHSY, CDR2 SAAADI. The CDR3 DNA is TGCGCCAGCAGTGGTGGACAGTTCAATGAGCAGTTCTTC. This codes for CASSGGQFNEQFF.

This clone has just a few counts. This chain connects TRBV29-1 to TRBJ1-1; D is undetermined. Trimming pared 3 bases from V and 2 bases from J, leaving 4 bases between. The germline V gene encodes CDR1 SQVTM and CDR2 ANQGSEA. The CDR3 is made up of 11 amino acids. As DNA, the CDR3 is TGCAGCGTTGATATCAACACTGAAGCTTTCTTT. Amino acid sequence: CSVDINTEAFF.

This chain joins TRBV6-2 or TRBV6-3 and TRBJ2-7; 9 bases fit TRBD2. This CDR3 has 15 residues. Germline V gene sequence: CDR1 MNHEY, CDR2 SVGEGT. CDR3 bases: TGTGCCAGCAATTACTCACCGGGACTAGCTTACGAGCAGTACGTC. It yields the protein CASNYSPGLAYEQYV.

The chain combines TRBV7-9 with TRBJ1-2, with TRBD1 matching 9 bases. The CDR3 sequence is 15 residues long. Germline CDR1 is SEHNR and CDR2 is FQNEAQ (reference sequence). V was pared by 1 base and J by 2 bases, with 2 bases of the junction left unmatched. The chain's CDR3 is CASSLGGQGNYGYTF. CDR3 DNA: TGTGCCAGCAGCTTAGGAGGACAGGGGAACTATGGCTACACCTTC.

The chain has TRBV30 and TRBJ2-1; D not certain. Germline V gene lookup returns CDR1 GTSNPN and CDR2 SVGIG (reference sequence). Trimming removed 0 bases from V and 1 base from J, with 13 bases in between. The CDR3 is 16 amino acids. The CDR3 sequence: CAWSVRNYNSYNEQFF. In DNA, the CDR3 is TGTGCCTGGAGTGTACGAAACTACAATTCCTACAATGAGCAGTTCTTC.

The rearrangement joins TRBV5-6 to TRBJ1-1; no clear D gene. Germline CDR1 reads SGHDT; CDR2 reads YYEEEE. Trimming left V 4 bases short and J 3 bases short, with 16 bases between. This CDR3 comprises 15 residues. The CDR3 reads CASSINWRVDTEAFF. In DNA, the CDR3 is TGTGCCAGCAGCATCAATTGGAGGGTCGACACTGAAGCTTTCTTT. The full variable domain, completed using reference TRBV5-6 and TRBJ1-1, is DAGVTQSPTHLIKTRGQQVTLRCSPKSGHDTVSWYQQALGQGPQFIFQYYEEEERQRGNFPDRFSGHQFPNYSSELNVNALLLGDSALYLCASSINWRVDTEAFFGQGTRLTVV.

V and J are TRBV5-1 and TRBJ2-1; 12 nucleotides line up with TRBD2. The CDR3 is 15 residues long. V was clipped by 0 bases and J by 9 bases; unmatched bases: 4. Germline values: CDR1 SGHRS, CDR2 YFSETQ. This CDR3 reads CASSLVASGRGEQFF. CDR3 nucleotides: TGCGCCAGCAGCTTGGTGGCTAGCGGGAGGGGTGAGCAGTTCTTC.

This chain joins TRBV7-2 and TRBJ2-7; 9 positions match TRBD1. V gave up 5 bases and J gave up 3 bases; unmatched junction bases: 5. Germline V gives CDR1 SGHTA, CDR2 FQGNSA. The length of the CDR3 is 14 residues. The CDR3 DNA follows: TGTGCCAGCAGCCCGGGACAGGGAATCTACGAGCAGTACGTC. Translation: CASSPGQGIYEQYV.

The V call is TRBV27, the J call TRBJ1-2; 9 nucleotides match TRBD1. This CDR3 is built from 14 residues. The germline V gene encodes CDR1 MNHEY and CDR2 SMNVEV (reference sequence). Germline trimming cut 4 bases from V and 7 bases from J; bases unmatched to any gene: 7. The CDR3 spells CASSSMDRGGGYTF. The CDR3 nucleotides are TGTGCCAGCAGTTCGATGGACAGGGGTGGTGGCTACACCTTC.

This chain connects TRBV13 to TRBJ2-2, with D maybe TRBD1 (6 bases). The CDR3 length is 19 residues. Trimming removed 2 bases at V and 3 bases at J, with 22 bases between. CDR1 PRHDT and CDR2 FYEKMQ come from the germline V gene (reference sequence). The CDR3, as DNA: TGTGCCAGCAGCTTATCGGTTATGTTATCGGGACAACACACCGGGGAGCTGTTTTTT. Its protein is CASSLSVMLSGQHTGELFF.

The V gene is TRBV11-3, the J gene TRBJ2-2, with 8 bases fitting TRBD2. CDR3 length: 17 amino acids. Germline CDR1 and CDR2: SGHNT and YENEEA. V lost 2 bases, J lost 8 bases, and 13 bases stayed unmatched. The CDR3, as DNA: TGTGCCAGCAGCTTACTCCGGATCAGCGGGAGAGGGGGGGAGCTGTTTTTT. Amino acids: CASSLLRISGRGGELFF.

The V gene is TRBV21-1, the J gene TRBJ2-7; the table's D gene call, TRBD2, was not cross checked with the DNA. TRBV21-1 is described as a pseudogene. This CDR3 has 14 amino acids. CDR3 nucleotide sequence: TGTGCCAGCAGCACGGCTAGCGGGATACGGGAGCAGTACGTC. This translates into CASSTASGIREQYV.

V and J are TRBV5-6 and TRBJ2-1, with 11 bases aligning to TRBD2. The junction had 9 bases not matched to a gene; V was cut back by 4 bases and J by 3 bases. The CDR3 runs 17 residues. The germline V gene has CDR1 SGHDT and CDR2 YYEEEE. CDR3 sequence: CASSPTGTSGNYNEQFF. CDR3 nucleotide sequence: TGTGCCAGCAGCCCGACCGGGACTAGCGGCAACTACAATGAGCAGTTCTTC.

This chain links TRBV11-1 with TRBJ2-3, with 12 positions matching TRBD1. There are 16 residues in the CDR3. After removal of 3 bases from V and 4 bases from J, the junction contained 5 bases not matched to a gene. The germline gives CDR1 SGHAT, CDR2 FQDESV (reference sequence). The CDR3: CASSFHGTGGADTQYF. In DNA form, the CDR3 reads TGTGCCAGCAGCTTCCACGGGACAGGGGGCGCAGATACGCAGTATTTT.

V is TRBV11-3 and J is TRBJ1-2; 9 bases line up with TRBD1. After removal of 5 bases from V and 6 bases from J, the junction contained 7 bases not matched to a gene. This CDR3 contains 14 residues. Per germline, CDR1 SGHNT and CDR2 YENEEA. CDR3 in amino acids: CASSKDRGYDGYTF. CDR3 DNA sequence: TGTGCCAGCAGCAAAGACAGGGGGTACGATGGCTACACCTTC.

This clone has only a few counts. Mismatch with germline at one junction end may stem from a read error. The chain links TRBV2 to TRBJ1-2; 9 bases align to TRBD1. Germline V gene data show CDR1 as SNHLY and CDR2 as FYNNEI. This CDR3 has 12 amino acids. CDR3 sequence (DNA): TGTGCCAGCAGTTTTAGTCGGGACAGGGAGTCCTTC. It is translated as CASSFSRDRESF.

The count of this clone is one. The rearrangement joins TRBV12-3 or TRBV12-4 to TRBJ1-5; the D gene is possibly TRBD1 (5 bases). The CDR3 extends over 13 amino acids. V was cut by 3 bases and J by 9 bases, with 12 bases left in between. CDR3 bases: TGTGCCAGCAGTTTCAGGGCGGATGGGCCCCAGCATTTT. Protein product: CASSFRADGPQHF.

The chain uses TRBV6-5 and TRBJ2-7, with 10 bases fitting TRBD1. Germline V lookup: CDR1 MNHEY, CDR2 SVGAGI. The CDR3 contains 15 residues. Trimming cost V 5 bases and J 2 bases; bases outside gene matches: 6. CDR3 nucleotides: TGTGCCAGCAGTAAGACCGGGACAGGGGCCTACGAGCAGTACGTC. Amino acids: CASSKTGTGAYEQYV.

The V gene is TRBV6-2 or TRBV6-3, the J gene TRBJ2-7, with 8 nucleotides matching TRBD1. The germline CDR1 and CDR2 sequences are MNHEY and SVGEGT. Trimming took 5 bases from V and 1 from J; bases not matched to a gene: 22. The CDR3 consists of 20 residues. CDR3 sequence reads: CASSTPRTWFGTGGSYEQYV. For the CDR3, the DNA is TGTGCCAGCAGTACACCCCGCACATGGTTCGGGACAGGAGGGTCCTACGAGCAGTACGTC.

The rearrangement joins TRBV9 to TRBJ2-2; tentatively, D is TRBD1 (6 bases). Germline values: CDR1 SGDLS, CDR2 YYNGEE. This CDR3 has 17 residues. Trimming cost V 0 bases and J 0 bases, with 12 bases left between them. CDR3 sequence reads: CASSVGGRQTNTGELFF. CDR3 DNA: TGTGCCAGCAGCGTAGGGGGGCGGCAAACGAACACCGGGGAGCTGTTTTTT. Based on the CDR3 plus reference TRBV9 and TRBJ2-2, the full variable domain is DSGVTQTPKHLITATGQRVTLRCSPRSGDLSVYWYQQSLDQGLQFLIQYYNGEERAKGNILERFSAQQFPDLHSELNLSSLELGDSALYFCASSVGGRQTNTGELFFGEGSRLTVL.

The chain uses TRBV19 and TRBJ1-1; no clear D. Germline V gene lookup returns CDR1 LNHDA and CDR2 SQIVND (reference sequence). V lost 6 bases and J lost 0, with 8 bases in between. The CDR3 consists of 13 residues. The CDR3 spells CASRPTLNTEAFF. For the CDR3, the DNA is TGTGCCAGTAGGCCAACACTGAACACTGAAGCTTTCTTT.

This rearrangement joins TRBV5-1 to TRBJ2-1; 16 bases are a match to TRBD2. V lost 0 bases, J lost 6 bases, and 6 bases stayed unmatched. The CDR3 extends over 18 amino acids. The germline CDR1 and CDR2 sequences are SGHRS and YFSETQ. The DNA of the CDR3 is TGCGCCAGCAGCTTGGTCCCGGGACTAGCGGGAGGGCCCAATGAGCAGTTCTTC. The encoded protein is CASSLVPGLAGGPNEQFF.

CDR3 coding DNA: TGTGCCAGCAGCTTCGGACAGGTGTGGGGTGAAGCTTTCTTT. Translation gives CASSFGQVWGEAFF. The chain combines TRBV5-6 with TRBJ1-1, with TRBD1 identical over 7 bases. The V gene end was trimmed by 2 bases and the J gene end by 7 bases; junction bases not matched to a gene: 8. CDR3 length equals 14 residues. Germline lookup yields CDR1 SGHDT and CDR2 YYEEEE.

This clone was observed a few times. This sequence joins TRBV3-1 (or the pseudogene TRBV3-2) and TRBJ1-1; tentatively, D is TRBD1 (6 bases). This CDR3 is built from 15 residues. V lost 0 bases to trimming and J lost 5 bases, with 13 bases between them. Germline assignment: CDR1 LGHDT and CDR2 YNNKEL (reference sequence). CDR3 region: CASSQENREGTEAFF. CDR3 sequence (DNA): TGTGCCAGCAGCCAAGAAAACAGGGAGGGAACTGAAGCTTTCTTT.

The chain couples TRBV2 to TRBJ1-1; TRBD1 is a possible D gene (5 bases). Per germline, CDR1 SNHLY and CDR2 FYNNEI. V gave up 4 bases and J gave up 4 bases, with 16 bases separating them. This CDR3 comprises 15 residues. CDR3 nucleotide sequence: TGTGCCAGCAGTGCCAAAGGGGCGCATATCACTGAAGCTTTCTTT. This codes for CASSAKGAHITEAFF.

This chain links TRBV12-3 or TRBV12-4 with TRBJ2-1; 12 nucleotides align to TRBD2. CDR3 length: 13 residues. The ends lost 6 bases at V and 8 bases at J; junction bases unmatched: 2. For the CDR3, the DNA is TGTGCCAGCAGGACTAGCGGGAGACATGAGCAGTTCTTC. It is translated as CASRTSGRHEQFF.